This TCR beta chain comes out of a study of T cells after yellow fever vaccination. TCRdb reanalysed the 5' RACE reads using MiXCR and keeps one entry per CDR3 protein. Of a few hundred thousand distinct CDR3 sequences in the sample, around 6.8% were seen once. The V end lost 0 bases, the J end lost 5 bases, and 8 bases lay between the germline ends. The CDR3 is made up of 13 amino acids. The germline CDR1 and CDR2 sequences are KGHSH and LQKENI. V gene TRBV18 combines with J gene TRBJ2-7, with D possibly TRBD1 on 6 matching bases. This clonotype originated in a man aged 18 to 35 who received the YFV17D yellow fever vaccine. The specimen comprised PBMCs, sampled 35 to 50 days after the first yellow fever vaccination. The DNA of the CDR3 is TGTGCCAGCTCACCACCCCCAGGGGACGAGCAGTACGTC. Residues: CASSPPPGDEQYV.